This entry describes one T cell receptor beta chain. What it recognizes is unknown. These data originate in a study of radiotherapy plus CTLA-4 blockade in lung cancer. General study findings and limits: It was early blood T cell clone dynamics, with interferon-beta, that reportedly best predicted response. Clones derived from tumor TCRs expanded in blood after radiotherapy plus ipilimumab.

Libraries were prepared by immunoSEQ multiplex PCR; TCRdb keeps only in-frame clonotypes and omits some of them. This table has roughly 42,000 clones, about four fifths appearing once. Unmatched junction bases numbered 8, after V lost 5 bases and J lost 4 bases. The germline CDR1 and CDR2 sequences are MNHNS and SASEGT. This CDR3 spans 15 amino acids. Specimen: peripheral blood, collected from a patient treated with radiotherapy plus ipilimumab. The V call is TRBV6-1, the J call TRBJ1-1; 9 bases are shared with TRBD1. The source is a human donor with non-small cell lung cancer that progressed on radiotherapy plus ipilimumab. Here the CDR3 DNA reads TGTGCCAGCAGTCCCCAACAGGGGGCGGTCACTGAAGCTTTCTTT. This translates into CASSPQQGAVTEAFF.